This TCR beta chain was captured in a study of neurological immune-mediated disorders. Study-level results: For the multiple sclerosis repertoire cluster, no association with any clinical or MRI feature was found. None of the CDR3 amino acid sequences in expanded clones turned up in more than one subject, which points to private repertoires in all groups.

In this sample, this clonotype turned up many times. Its cognate antigen is unknown. As for the cDNA, it was generated by 5'RACE with 10-nucleotide random UMIs. Each CDR3 protein is one row after TCRdb ran MiXCR on the 5' RACE reads. The table records 31,000 or so distinct CDR3 sequences, over 1.2% of them present only once. The J segment lost 3 bases and the V segment lost 1 base, leaving 7 bases of the junction unmatched. The CDR3 covers 15 residues. Per the germline V gene, CDR1 is DFQATT and CDR2 is SNEGSKA (reference sequence). The chain combines TRBV20-1 with TRBJ2-7; 9 bases are shared with TRBD2. The sample comprised PBMCs. The TCR was taken from a woman aged 30 to 39 with multiple sclerosis. The CDR3 loop reads CSARVAGALSYEQYF. DNA for the CDR3: TGCAGTGCTAGAGTAGCGGGGGCCCTAAGCTACGAGCAGTACTTC.